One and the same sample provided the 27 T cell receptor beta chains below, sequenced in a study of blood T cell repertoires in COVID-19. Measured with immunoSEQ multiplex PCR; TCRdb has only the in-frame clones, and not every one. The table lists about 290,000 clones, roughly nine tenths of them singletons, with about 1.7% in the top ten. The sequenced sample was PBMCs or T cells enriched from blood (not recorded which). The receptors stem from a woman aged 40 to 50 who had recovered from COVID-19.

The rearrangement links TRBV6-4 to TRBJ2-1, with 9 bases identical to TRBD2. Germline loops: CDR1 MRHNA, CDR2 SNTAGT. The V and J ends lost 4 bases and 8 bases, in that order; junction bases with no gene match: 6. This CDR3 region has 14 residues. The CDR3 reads CASSAQAGGHEQFF. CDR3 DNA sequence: TGTGCCAGCAGTGCCCAAGCGGGAGGACATGAGCAGTTCTTC.

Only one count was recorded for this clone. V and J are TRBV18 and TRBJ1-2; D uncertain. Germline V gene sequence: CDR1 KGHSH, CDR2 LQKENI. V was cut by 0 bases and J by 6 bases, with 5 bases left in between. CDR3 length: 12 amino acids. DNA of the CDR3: TGTGCCAGCTCACCACCGCTACATGGCTACACCTTC. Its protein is CASSPPLHGYTF.

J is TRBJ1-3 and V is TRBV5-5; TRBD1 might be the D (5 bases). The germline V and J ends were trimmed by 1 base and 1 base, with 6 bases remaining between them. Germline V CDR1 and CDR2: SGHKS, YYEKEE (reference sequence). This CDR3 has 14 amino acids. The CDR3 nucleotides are TGTGCCAGCAGCTTGCGGGGGTCTGGAAACACCATATATTTT. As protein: CASSLRGSGNTIYF.

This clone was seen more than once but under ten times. CDR3 sequence: CASSFGQGEFNEQFF. The DNA of the CDR3 is TGTGCCAGCAGCTTCGGCCAGGGGGAATTCAATGAGCAGTTCTTC. The chain carries TRBV7-3 and TRBJ2-1, with TRBD1 matching 7 bases. The germline gives CDR1 SGHTA, CDR2 FQGTGA. V lost 3 bases to trimming and J lost 6 bases; unmatched junction nucleotides: 8. CDR3 length equals 15 residues.

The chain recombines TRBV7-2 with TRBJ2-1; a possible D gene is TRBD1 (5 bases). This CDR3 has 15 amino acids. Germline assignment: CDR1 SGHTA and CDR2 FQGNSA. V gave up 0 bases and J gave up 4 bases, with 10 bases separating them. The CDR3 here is CASSLAGLVYNEQFF. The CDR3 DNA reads TGTGCCAGCAGCTTAGCGGGGCTAGTGTACAATGAGCAGTTCTTC. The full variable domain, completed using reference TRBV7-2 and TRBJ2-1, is GAGVSQSPSNKVTEKGKDVELRCDPISGHTALYWYRQSLGQGLEFLIYFQGNSAPDKSGLPSDRFSAERTGGSVSTLTIQRTQQEDSAVYLCASSLAGLVYNEQFFGPGTRLTVL.

CDR3 nucleotides: TGTGCCAGCAGCTTAACCGCGGTACAGGGCACTAATGAAAAACTGTTTTTT. This translates into CASSLTAVQGTNEKLFF. V usage is TRBV7-6 and J usage is TRBJ1-4; the D gene is possibly TRBD1 (6 bases). Germline V gives CDR1 SGHVS, CDR2 FNYEAQ. This CDR3 is built from 17 residues. Trimming pared 2 bases from V and 2 bases from J, leaving 15 bases between.

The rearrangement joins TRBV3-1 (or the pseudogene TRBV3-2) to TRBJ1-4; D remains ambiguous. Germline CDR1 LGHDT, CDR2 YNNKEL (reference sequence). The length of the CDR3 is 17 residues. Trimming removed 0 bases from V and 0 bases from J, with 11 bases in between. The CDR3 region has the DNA TGTGCCAGCAGCCAAGATCACCTCGGAGCAACTAATGAAAAACTGTTTTTT. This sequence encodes CASSQDHLGATNEKLFF.

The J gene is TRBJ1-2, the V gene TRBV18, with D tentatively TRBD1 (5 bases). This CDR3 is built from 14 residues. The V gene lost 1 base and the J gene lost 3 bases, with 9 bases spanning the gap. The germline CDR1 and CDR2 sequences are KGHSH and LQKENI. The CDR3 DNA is TGTGCCAGCTCACCACTGGAGGGGTACTATGGCTACACCTTC. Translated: CASSPLEGYYGYTF.

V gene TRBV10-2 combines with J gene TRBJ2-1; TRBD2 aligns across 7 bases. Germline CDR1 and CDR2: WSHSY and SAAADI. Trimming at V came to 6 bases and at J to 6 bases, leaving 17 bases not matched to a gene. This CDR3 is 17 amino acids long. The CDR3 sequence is CASRASGSSGKLNEQFF. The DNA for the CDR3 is TGCGCCAGCAGAGCCTCGGGGTCGAGCGGGAAACTCAATGAGCAGTTCTTC.

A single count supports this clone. The CDR3 is CSAQGLTRAGSYNEQFF. The CDR3 nucleotides are TGCAGCGCCCAGGGGCTTACTCGGGCGGGCTCCTACAATGAGCAGTTCTTC. This chain connects TRBV29-1 to TRBJ2-1, with a weak D call TRBD1 (6 bases). Germline V gene data show CDR1 as SQVTM and CDR2 as ANQGSEA. V lost 7 bases to trimming and J lost 0 bases, with 22 bases between them. This CDR3 comprises 17 residues.

CDR3 nucleotides: TGTGCCAGCAGCTCCCTTTCCCATCTAGACTATGGCTACACCTTC. The encoded protein is CASSSLSHLDYGYTF. This chain joins TRBV7-9 and TRBJ1-2; unclear D gene. The CDR3 consists of 15 residues. The V end lost 4 bases, the J end lost 3 bases, and 15 bases lay between the germline ends. Germline-derived CDR1 and CDR2 are SEHNR and FQNEAQ (reference sequence). The full variable domain, in which reference TRBV7-9 and TRBJ1-2 provide the parts outside the CDR3, is DTGVSQNPRHKITKRGQNVTFRCDPISEHNRLYWYRQTLGQGPEFLTYFQNEAQLEKSRLLSDRFSAERPKGSFSTLEIQRTEQGDSAMYLCASSSLSHLDYGYTFGSGTRLTVV.

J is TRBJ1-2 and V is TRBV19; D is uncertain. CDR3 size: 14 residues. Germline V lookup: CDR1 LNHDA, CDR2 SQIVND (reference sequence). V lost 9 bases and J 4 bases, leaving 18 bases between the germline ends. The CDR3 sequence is CASRTGILGYGYTF. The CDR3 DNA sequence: TGTGCCAGCAGGACGGGGATCCTTGGCTATGGCTACACCTTC. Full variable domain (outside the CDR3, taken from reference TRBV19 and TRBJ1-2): DGGITQSPKYLFRKEGQNVTLSCEQNLNHDAMYWYRQDPGQGLRLIYYSQIVNDFQKGDIAEGYSVSREKKESFPLTVTSAQKNPTAFYLCASRTGILGYGYTFGSGTRLTVV.

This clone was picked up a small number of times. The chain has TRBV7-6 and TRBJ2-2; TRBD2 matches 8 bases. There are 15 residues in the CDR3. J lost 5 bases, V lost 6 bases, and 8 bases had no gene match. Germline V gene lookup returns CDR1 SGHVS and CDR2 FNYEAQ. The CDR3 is CASRKGGGRTGELFF. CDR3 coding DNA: TGTGCCAGCAGAAAGGGGGGCGGGAGGACCGGGGAGCTGTTTTTT.

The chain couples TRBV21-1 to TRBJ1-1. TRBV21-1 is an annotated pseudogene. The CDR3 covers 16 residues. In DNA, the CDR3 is TGTGCCAGCAGCAGGGGAGGGCAGCTCATGAACACTGAAGCTTTCTTT. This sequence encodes CASSRGGQLMNTEAFF.

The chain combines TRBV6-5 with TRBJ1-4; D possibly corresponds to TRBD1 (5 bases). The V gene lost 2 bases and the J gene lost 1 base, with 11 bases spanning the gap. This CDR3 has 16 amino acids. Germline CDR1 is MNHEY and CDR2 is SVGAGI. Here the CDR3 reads CASSYRPGGTNEKLFF. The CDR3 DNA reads TGTGCCAGCAGTTACCGCCCCGGGGGAACTAATGAAAAACTGTTTTTT.

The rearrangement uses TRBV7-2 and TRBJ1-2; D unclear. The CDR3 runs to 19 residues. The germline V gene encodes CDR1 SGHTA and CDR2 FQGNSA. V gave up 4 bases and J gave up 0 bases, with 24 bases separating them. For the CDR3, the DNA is TGTGCCAGCAGCTCCCGTACCGGGGTCCGGTCTAAAGCTAACTATGGCTACACCTTC. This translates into CASSSRTGVRSKANYGYTF.

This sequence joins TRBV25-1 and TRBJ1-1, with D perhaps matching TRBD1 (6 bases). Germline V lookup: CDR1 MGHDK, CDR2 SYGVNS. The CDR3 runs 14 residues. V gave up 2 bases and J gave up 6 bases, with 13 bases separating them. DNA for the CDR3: TGTGCCAGCAGTGAACGAGTGACAGGCGCTGAAGCTTTCTTT. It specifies CASSERVTGAEAFF.

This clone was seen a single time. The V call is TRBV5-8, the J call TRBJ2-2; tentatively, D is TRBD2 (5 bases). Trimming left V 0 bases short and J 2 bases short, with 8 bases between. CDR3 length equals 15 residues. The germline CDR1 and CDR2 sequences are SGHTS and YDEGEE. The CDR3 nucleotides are TGTGCCAGCAGCTTGGGGCCGGGAAACACCGGGGAGCTGTTTTTT. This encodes CASSLGPGNTGELFF.

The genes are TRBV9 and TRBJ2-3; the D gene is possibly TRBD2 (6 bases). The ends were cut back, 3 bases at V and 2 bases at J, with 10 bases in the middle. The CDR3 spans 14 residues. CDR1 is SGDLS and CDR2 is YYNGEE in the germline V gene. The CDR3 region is CASSGTTSTDTQYF. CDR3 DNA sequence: TGTGCCAGCAGCGGGACTACTTCCACAGATACGCAGTATTTT.

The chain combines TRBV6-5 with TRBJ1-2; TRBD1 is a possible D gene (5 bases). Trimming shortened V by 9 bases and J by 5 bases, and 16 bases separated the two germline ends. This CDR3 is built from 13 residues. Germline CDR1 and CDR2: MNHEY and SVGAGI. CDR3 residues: CASQDGGYYGYTF. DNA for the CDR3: TGTGCCAGTCAAGACGGGGGTTATTATGGCTACACCTTC.

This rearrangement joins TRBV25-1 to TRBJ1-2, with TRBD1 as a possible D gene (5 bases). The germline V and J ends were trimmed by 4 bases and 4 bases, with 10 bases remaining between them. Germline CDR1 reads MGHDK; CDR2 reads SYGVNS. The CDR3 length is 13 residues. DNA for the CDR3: TGTGCCAGCAGTGTGGGGGGGGTCTATGGCTACACCTTC. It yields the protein CASSVGGVYGYTF.

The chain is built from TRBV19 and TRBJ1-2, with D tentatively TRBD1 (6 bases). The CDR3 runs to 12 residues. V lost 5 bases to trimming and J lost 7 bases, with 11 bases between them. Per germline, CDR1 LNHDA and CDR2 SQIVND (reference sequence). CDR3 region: CASSLGQFGYTF. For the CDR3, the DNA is TGTGCCAGTAGTCTCGGACAGTTTGGCTACACCTTC.

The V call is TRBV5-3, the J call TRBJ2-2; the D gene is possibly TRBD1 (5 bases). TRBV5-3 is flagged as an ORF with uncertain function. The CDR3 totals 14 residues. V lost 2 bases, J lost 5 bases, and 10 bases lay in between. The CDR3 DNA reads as TGTGCCAGAAGCTTAGGGGTGTGGACCGGGGAGCTGTTTTTT. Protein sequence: CARSLGVWTGELFF.

CDR3 coding DNA: TGTGCCAGCAGCTTTTCTAGCGGGAGGGGAGATACGCAGTATTTT. The encoded protein is CASSFSSGRGDTQYF. The rearrangement uses TRBV7-9 and TRBJ2-3, with TRBD2 matching 12 bases. J was trimmed by 5 bases and V by 3 bases; bases with no gene match: 3. The CDR3 contains 15 residues. Germline values: CDR1 SEHNR, CDR2 FQNEAQ (reference sequence).

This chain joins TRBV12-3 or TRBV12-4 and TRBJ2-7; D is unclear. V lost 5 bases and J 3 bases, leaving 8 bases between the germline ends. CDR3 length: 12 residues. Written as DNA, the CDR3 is TGTGCCAGCAGTACCAACAGCTACGAGCAGTACTTC. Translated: CASSTNSYEQYF.

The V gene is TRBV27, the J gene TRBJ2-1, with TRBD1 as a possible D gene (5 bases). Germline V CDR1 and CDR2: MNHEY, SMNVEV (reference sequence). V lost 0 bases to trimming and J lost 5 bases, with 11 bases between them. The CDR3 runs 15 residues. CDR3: CASSLSSQDNNEQFF. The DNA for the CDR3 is TGTGCCAGCAGTTTATCGTCACAGGATAACAATGAGCAGTTCTTC.

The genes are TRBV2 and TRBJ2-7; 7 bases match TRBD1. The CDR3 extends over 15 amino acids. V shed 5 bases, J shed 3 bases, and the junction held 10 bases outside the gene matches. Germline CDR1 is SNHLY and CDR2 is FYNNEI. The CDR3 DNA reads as TGTGCCAGCAGTTCTTTGACAGGGCGACGCTACGAGCAGTACTTC. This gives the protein CASSSLTGRRYEQYF.